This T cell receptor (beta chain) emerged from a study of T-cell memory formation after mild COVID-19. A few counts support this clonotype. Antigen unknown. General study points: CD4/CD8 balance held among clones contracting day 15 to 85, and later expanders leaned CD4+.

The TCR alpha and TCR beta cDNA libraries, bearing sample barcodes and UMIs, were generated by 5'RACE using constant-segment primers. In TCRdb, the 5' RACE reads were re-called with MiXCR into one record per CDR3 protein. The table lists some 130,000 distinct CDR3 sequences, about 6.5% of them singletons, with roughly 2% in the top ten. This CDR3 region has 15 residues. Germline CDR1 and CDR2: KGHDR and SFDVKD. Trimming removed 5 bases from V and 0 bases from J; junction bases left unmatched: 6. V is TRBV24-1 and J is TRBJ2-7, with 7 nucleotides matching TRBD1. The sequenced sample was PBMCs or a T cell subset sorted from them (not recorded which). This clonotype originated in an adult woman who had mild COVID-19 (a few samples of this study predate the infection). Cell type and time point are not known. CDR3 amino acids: CATSGAGGASYEQYF. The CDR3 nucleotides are TGTGCCACCAGTGGGGCAGGGGGAGCCTCCTACGAGCAGTACTTC.